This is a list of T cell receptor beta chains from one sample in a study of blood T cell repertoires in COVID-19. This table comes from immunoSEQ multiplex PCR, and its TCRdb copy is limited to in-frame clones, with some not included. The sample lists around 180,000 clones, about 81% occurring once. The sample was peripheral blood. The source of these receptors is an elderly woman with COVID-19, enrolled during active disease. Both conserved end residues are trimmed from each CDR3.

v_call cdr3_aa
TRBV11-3 ASSPRQEYNSPLH
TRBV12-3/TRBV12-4 ASSVTSAGELF
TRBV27 ASSRGGAGYGYT
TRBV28 ASSFYLADLRDEQY
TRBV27 ASSPLLQGFSNQPQH
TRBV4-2 ASSQGHSNTEAF
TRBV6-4 ASSPRTREETQY
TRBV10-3 AIRGADRGRKDTQY
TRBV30 AWSRGDRYEQF
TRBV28 ASSLLGGSSGRSTDTQY
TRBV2 ASRRTSGSLEQF
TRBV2 ASSVLAGTDTQY
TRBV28 ASSLLRQNTEAF
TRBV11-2 ASSSQGLGYEQY
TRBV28 ASSLDLLVAQY
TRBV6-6 ASRIGTGGLYEQY
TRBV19 ASRGGGMANPYNEQF